These T cell receptor beta chains were read from a single sample in a study of shared clonotypes between healthy human individuals. Produced via immunoSEQ multiplex PCR; TCRdb's table is partial and in-frame only. The table shows around 2.1 million clones, with more than 85% occurring only once. Sequenced sample: naive CD8+ T cells from PBMCs. The receptors were sampled from a young man in good health. Some clones in this sample may be carry-over from other donors' samples. Each CDR3 is given with its conserved first and last residue. Fields, in order: J gene, V gene, D gene, clone size, CDR3 protein, CDR3 DNA. The D gene is left open where the match is weak. Clone size is not always given. Where it is, it says once, few, many or a class for expanded clones.

TRBJ2-1 TRBV28 . . CASSFSVGERSYNEQFF TGTGCCAGCAGTTTCAGTGTTGGGGAGCGGAGCTACAATGAGCAGTTCTTC
TRBJ2-2 TRBV11-2 . . CASSTRRPNTGELFF TGTGCCAGCAGCACTCGACGGCCGAACACCGGGGAGCTGTTTTTT
TRBJ2-7 TRBV6-5 TRBD1 . CASSDRGNFYEQYF TGTGCCAGCAGTGACAGGGGTAATTTCTACGAGCAGTACTTC
TRBJ2-7 TRBV10-2 . . CASSEPYVAVHEQYF TGCGCCAGCAGTGAGCCGTACGTGGCTGTCCACGAGCAGTACTTC
TRBJ1-3 TRBV9 . few CASSVDPLSVAGNTIYF TGTGCCAGCAGCGTAGACCCCCTCTCGGTGGCTGGAAACACCATATATTTT
TRBJ2-5 TRBV7-9 TRBD1 . CASTGTVQETQYF TGTGCCAGCACGGGGACAGTTCAAGAGACCCAGTACTTC
TRBJ2-7 TRBV19 . . CASSGANLGNYEQYF TGTGCCAGTAGTGGCGCCAACCTCGGGAATTACGAGCAGTACTTC
TRBJ1-2 TRBV2 TRBD1 . CASRAGTEYGYTF TGTGCCAGCAGAGCCGGGACAGAGTATGGCTACACCTTC
TRBJ2-6 TRBV11-2 . once CASSFSPGTGNGANVLTF TGTGCCAGCAGCTTTTCCCCCGGCACGGGGAATGGGGCCAACGTCCTGACTTTC
TRBJ2-1 TRBV27 TRBD2 . CASSLTLKPALGSGRSYEQFF TGTGCCAGCAGTTTAACCTTAAAACCGGCCTTGGGAAGCGGGAGGTCCTATGAGCAGTTCTTC
TRBJ2-7 TRBV4-3 . . CASSQDGRSEQYF TGCGCCAGCAGCCAAGATGGGAGATCCGAGCAGTACTTC
TRBJ2-7 TRBV19 . . CASSIGLAARTYEQYF TGTGCCAGTAGTATTGGGTTAGCGGCACGAACCTACGAGCAGTACTTC
TRBJ2-7 TRBV6-5 . . CASSYSRDSSYEQYF TGTGCCAGCAGTTACTCGAGAGACAGTTCCTACGAGCAGTACTTC
TRBJ2-7 TRBV7-2 TRBD2 . CASSSHGGVIMGHEQYF TGTGCCAGCAGCTCCCATGGGGGGGTTATCATGGGCCACGAGCAGTACTTC
TRBJ2-2 TRBV27 . . CASSSRTLKPGQSTGELFF TGTGCCAGCAGTTCCCGAACCCTGAAGCCGGGACAAAGCACCGGGGAGCTGTTTTTT
TRBJ1-2 TRBV27 . . CASSLSPRGGYTF TGTGCCAGCAGTTTATCACCCAGGGGCGGCTACACCTTC
TRBJ2-2 TRBV9 . . CASSVWGVGTGELFF TGTGCCAGCAGCGTATGGGGAGTGGGCACCGGGGAGCTGTTTTTT
TRBJ2-3 TRBV5-1 . . CASSLATGGGDTQYF TGCGCCAGCAGCTTGGCCACTGGGGGCGGGGATACGCAGTATTTT
TRBJ2-5 TRBV7-3 TRBD1 . CASSQGQGVGETQYF TGTGCCAGCAGCCAGGGACAGGGGGTGGGAGAGACCCAGTACTTC
TRBJ2-1 TRBV27 . . CASSLSSGSYNEQFF TGTGCCAGCAGTCTCTCCAGCGGGTCCTACAATGAGCAGTTCTTC
TRBJ1-5 TRBV2 . . CASSEGGGINQPQHF TGTGCCAGCAGTGAAGGGGGCGGGATCAATCAGCCCCAGCATTTT
TRBJ2-2 TRBV5-1 . . CASRPGGNPNTGELFF TGCGCCAGCAGACCTGGGGGGAACCCGAACACCGGGGAGCTGTTTTTT
TRBJ2-1 TRBV5-5 TRBD2 . CASSPGLAGGQNEQFF TGTGCCAGCAGCCCTGGACTAGCGGGAGGACAGAATGAGCAGTTCTTC
TRBJ2-7 TRBV12-5 TRBD2 . CASGLVPLRRECYEQYF TGTGCTAGTGGTTTGGTACCCTTGAGGCGGGAGTGTTACGAGCAGTACTTC
TRBJ2-1 TRBV28 . . CASRYRVDEQFF TGTGCCAGCAGGTACAGGGTTGATGAGCAGTTCTTC
TRBJ2-1 TRBV11-3 . . CASSLVGDKYNEQFF TGTGCCAGCAGCTTAGTGGGGGATAAGTACAATGAGCAGTTCTTC
TRBJ2-7 TRBV9 . . CASSVAPGTYEQYF TGTGCCAGCAGCGTAGCTCCAGGTACCTACGAGCAGTACTTC
TRBJ2-7 TRBV29-1 TRBD2 . CSGAGGSEQYF TGCAGCGGGGCGGGGGGGAGCGAGCAGTACTTC
TRBJ2-7 TRBV28 . . CASSLLQGYEQYF TGTGCCAGCAGTTTGTTACAGGGCTACGAGCAGTACTTC
TRBJ1-5 TRBV9 . . CASSVTAGDQPQHF TGTGCCAGCAGCGTAACAGCTGGCGATCAGCCCCAGCATTTT
TRBJ1-5 TRBV15 . . CATNPGYSNQPQHF TGTGCCACCAATCCAGGGTATAGCAATCAGCCCCAGCATTTT
TRBJ1-1 TRBV13 . . CASSSRVGKRAFF TGTGCCAGCAGCTCCCGCGTGGGTAAACGAGCTTTCTTT
TRBJ1-1 TRBV29-1 . . CSVEEGQFMNTEAFF TGCAGCGTTGAAGAAGGACAATTCATGAACACTGAAGCTTTCTTT
TRBJ1-1 TRBV6-6 . . CASSYPTEEAFF TGTGCCAGCAGTTACCCGACAGAAGAAGCTTTCTTT
TRBJ2-1 TRBV5-4 . . CASGDRVEQFF TGTGCCAGCGGAGACCGGGTAGAGCAGTTCTTC
TRBJ1-1 TRBV27 TRBD1 . CASSVLQGSTEAFF TGTGCCAGCAGTGTACTACAGGGGAGCACTGAAGCTTTCTTT
TRBJ2-1 TRBV9 TRBD1 . CASSNSRDRGHNEQFF TGTGCCAGCAGCAATAGCCGGGACAGGGGACACAATGAGCAGTTCTTC
TRBJ2-5 TRBV4-2 . . CASSQEQRSPRETQYF TGTGCCAGCAGCCAAGAACAGCGGAGTCCTCGGGAGACCCAGTACTTC
TRBJ2-7 TRBV4-3 . . CASSRERPSYEQYF TGCGCCAGCAGTCGGGAGCGGCCTTCCTACGAGCAGTACTTC
TRBJ2-2 TRBV5-1 TRBD2 . CASSLPSREGPGELFF TGCGCCAGCAGCTTACCGTCCCGGGAGGGCCCCGGGGAGCTGTTTTTT
TRBJ2-6 TRBV27 . . CASSFPGTHVWGANVLTF TGTGCCAGCAGTTTCCCTGGGACTCACGTATGGGGGGCCAACGTCCTGACTTTC
TRBJ1-5 TRBV6-1 . . CASSEVRGSNQPQHF TGTGCCAGCAGTGAGGTCAGGGGAAGCAATCAGCCCCAGCATTTT
TRBJ1-5 TRBV28 . . CASSFGVTQPQHF TGTGCCAGCAGTTTCGGCGTGACTCAGCCCCAGCATTTT
TRBJ2-2 TRBV9 . . CASSIRLNTGELFF TGTGCCAGCAGCATTCGACTGAACACCGGGGAGCTGTTTTTT
TRBJ2-7 TRBV5-1 . . CASSLEKGLYEQYF TGCGCCAGCAGCTTGGAAAAGGGCCTCTACGAGCAGTACTTC